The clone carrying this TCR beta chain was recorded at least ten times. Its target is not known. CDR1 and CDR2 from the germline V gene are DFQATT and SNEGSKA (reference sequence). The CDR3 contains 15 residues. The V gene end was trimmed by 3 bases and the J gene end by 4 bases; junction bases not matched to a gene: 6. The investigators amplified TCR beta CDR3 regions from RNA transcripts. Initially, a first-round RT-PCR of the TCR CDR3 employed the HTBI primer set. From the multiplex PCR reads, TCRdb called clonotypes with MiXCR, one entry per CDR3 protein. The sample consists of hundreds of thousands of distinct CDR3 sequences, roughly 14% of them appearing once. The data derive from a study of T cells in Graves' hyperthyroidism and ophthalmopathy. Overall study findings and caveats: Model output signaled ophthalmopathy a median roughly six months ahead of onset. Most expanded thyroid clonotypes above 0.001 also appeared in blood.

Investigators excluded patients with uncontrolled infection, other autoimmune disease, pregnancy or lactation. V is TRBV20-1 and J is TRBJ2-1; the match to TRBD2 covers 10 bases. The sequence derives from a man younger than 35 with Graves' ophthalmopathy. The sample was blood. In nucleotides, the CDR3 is TGCAGTGCTAGCCCCAGCGGGGGGGGGTACAATGAGCAGTTCTTC. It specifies CSASPSGGGYNEQFF.